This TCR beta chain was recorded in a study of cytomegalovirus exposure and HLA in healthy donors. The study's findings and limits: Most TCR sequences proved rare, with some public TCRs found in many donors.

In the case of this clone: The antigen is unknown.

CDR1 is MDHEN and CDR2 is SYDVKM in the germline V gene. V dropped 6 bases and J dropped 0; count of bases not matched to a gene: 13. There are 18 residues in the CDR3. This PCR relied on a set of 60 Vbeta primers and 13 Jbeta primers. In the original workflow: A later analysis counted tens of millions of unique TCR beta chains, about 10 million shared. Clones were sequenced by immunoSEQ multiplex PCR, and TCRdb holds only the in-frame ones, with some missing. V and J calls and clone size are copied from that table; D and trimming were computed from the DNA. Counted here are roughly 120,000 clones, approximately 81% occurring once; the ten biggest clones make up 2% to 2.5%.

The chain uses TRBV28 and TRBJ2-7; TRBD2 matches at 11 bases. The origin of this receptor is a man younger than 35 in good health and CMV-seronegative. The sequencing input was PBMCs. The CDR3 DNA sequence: TGTGCCAGCAGCCTTACTCGTCGACTAGCGGGGAGCTCCTACGAGCAGTACTTC. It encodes CASSLTRRLAGSSYEQYF.